A selection of T cell receptor beta chains follows, all from one sample in a study of T cell changes during pregnancy in multiple sclerosis. Some clones are missing from TCRdb's copy, which holds only in-frame ones; the method was immunoSEQ multiplex PCR. The repertoire holds approximately 50,000 clones, roughly 90% seen once, with 0.45% to 0.6% in the top ten. The sequencing used CD4+ T cells from peripheral blood mononuclear cells, collected after pregnancy. The origin of the receptors is a female donor with multiple sclerosis, enrolled in a pregnancy study. CDR3s include the opening cysteine and the closing phenylalanine or tryptophan. D genes are given only for firm matches. Rows may omit the clone size; those that give it use once, few, many or a size class.

j_call	clone_size	v_call	d_call	cdr3_nt	cdr3_aa
TRBJ2-1	once	TRBV27	TRBD2	TGTGCCAGCAGCATTGGGACTAGCGGGAGGTCTTCCTACAATGAGCAGTTCTTC	CASSIGTSGRSSYNEQFF
TRBJ1-5	.	TRBV19	.	TGTGCCAGCAGCCCCCAGGGGAATCAGCCCCAGCATTTT	CASSPQGNQPQHF
TRBJ1-4	once	TRBV11-1	TRBD1	TGTGCCAGCAGCTTAAACAGGGGAGTAAGTGAAAAACTGTTTTTT	CASSLNRGVSEKLFF
TRBJ1-2	.	TRBV19	.	TGTGCCAGTAGTAGTAACAGGGTTACCCTTGGAGGCTATGGCTACACCTTC	CASSSNRVTLGGYGYTF
TRBJ1-2	.	TRBV7-6	.	TGTGCCAGCAGCTCCCGGAGGGGCACAGTATCCGACTATGGCTACACCTTC	CASSSRRGTVSDYGYTF
TRBJ2-1	.	TRBV28	.	TGTGCCAGCACCCAGGCCGCAAATGAGCAGTTCTTC	CASTQAANEQFF
TRBJ2-1	.	TRBV5-1	.	TGCGCCAGCAGCTTGGGGGGCGGGGCTGGATACAATGAGCAGTTCTTC	CASSLGGGAGYNEQFF
TRBJ2-7	.	TRBV9	.	TGTGCCAGCAGCTACCGGGACACATTCTCCTACGAGCAGTACTTC	CASSYRDTFSYEQYF
TRBJ2-3	.	TRBV4-3	.	TGCGCCAGCAGCCAAGAGATAGCCCGTAGCACAGATACGCAGTATTTT	CASSQEIARSTDTQYF
TRBJ2-1	once	TRBV4-3	TRBD2	TGCGCCAGCAGCCCGTTTAGGGAGGGCCGCGATGAGCAGTTCTTC	CASSPFREGRDEQFF
TRBJ2-7	.	TRBV7-9	.	TGTGCCAGCAGCTTAGCGACCGGGACCTACGAGCAGTACTTC	CASSLATGTYEQYF
TRBJ1-1	once	TRBV2	TRBD1	TGTGCCAGCAGTGACCAGGGGGCGTATACTGAAGCTTTCTTT	CASSDQGAYTEAFF
TRBJ1-1	.	TRBV18	.	TGTGCCAGCTCACTTACAGGGATGAACACTGAAGCTTTCTTT	CASSLTGMNTEAFF
TRBJ1-2	.	TRBV18	.	TGTGCCAGCTCACCAATCCCAGGATCGAACTATGGCTACACCTTC	CASSPIPGSNYGYTF
TRBJ1-2	.	TRBV7-2	.	TGTGCCAGCAGCTTAGACAGGGAGGGTGGCTACACCTTC	CASSLDREGGYTF
TRBJ2-1	.	TRBV9	TRBD2	TGTGCCAGCAGCGTATTGGCGGGAGCGGATAACAATGAGCAGTTCTTC	CASSVLAGADNNEQFF
TRBJ2-1	once	TRBV7-2	.	TGTGCCAGCAGCTTAGTCGGCCAGGCAGCCTACAATGAGCAGTTCTTC	CASSLVGQAAYNEQFF
TRBJ1-1	few	TRBV7-3	TRBD1	TGTGCCAGCAGCCCTCGGACAGGGATGAACACTGAAGCTTTCTTT	CASSPRTGMNTEAFF
TRBJ1-5	many	TRBV7-2	.	TGTGCCAGCAGCCTACAGGGTGGACAGCCCCAGCATTTT	CASSLQGGQPQHF
TRBJ2-5	.	TRBV9	.	TGTGCCAGCAGCGCAAACACAGGGAGAGGAACCCAGTACTTC	CASSANTGRGTQYF
TRBJ2-2	.	TRBV19	TRBD2	TGTGCCAGTACTCAAAGTGGGGGAGGGAGCACCGGGGAGCTGTTTTTT	CASTQSGGGSTGELFF
TRBJ2-7	.	TRBV18	TRBD2	TGTGCCAGCTCACAAGCGGTGGGACTAGCGGGAGCAAATCCCTACGAGCAGTACTTC	CASSQAVGLAGANPYEQYF
TRBJ2-4	.	TRBV7-8	TRBD2	TGTGCCAGCAGCAAACGTGACAGCGGGAGCTACGGCAAAAACATTCAGTACTTC	CASSKRDSGSYGKNIQYF
TRBJ2-1	.	TRBV5-1	TRBD1	TGCGCCAGCAGCTTTTGGGGACAGGAGAATGAGCAGTTCTTC	CASSFWGQENEQFF
TRBJ2-7	.	TRBV19	TRBD1	TGTGCCAGTAGTGGAGACGACAGGGGAGGAACCTACGAGCAGTACTTC	CASSGDDRGGTYEQYF
TRBJ1-1	few	TRBV7-9	.	TGTGCCAGCAGCCACAACGTGCCCGGGGCTTTCTTT	CASSHNVPGAFF
TRBJ2-1	.	TRBV19	.	TGTGCCAGTAGTATAATTAAGGGGCGGTTCAATGAGCAGTTCTTC	CASSIIKGRFNEQFF
TRBJ2-1	.	TRBV11-3	TRBD1	TGTGCCAGCAGCAGGACAGGGGACCTTTACAATGAGCAGTTCTTC	CASSRTGDLYNEQFF
TRBJ2-2	.	TRBV7-2	.	TGTGCCAGCAGCTCCATTGGGGAGCTGTTTTTT	CASSSIGELFF